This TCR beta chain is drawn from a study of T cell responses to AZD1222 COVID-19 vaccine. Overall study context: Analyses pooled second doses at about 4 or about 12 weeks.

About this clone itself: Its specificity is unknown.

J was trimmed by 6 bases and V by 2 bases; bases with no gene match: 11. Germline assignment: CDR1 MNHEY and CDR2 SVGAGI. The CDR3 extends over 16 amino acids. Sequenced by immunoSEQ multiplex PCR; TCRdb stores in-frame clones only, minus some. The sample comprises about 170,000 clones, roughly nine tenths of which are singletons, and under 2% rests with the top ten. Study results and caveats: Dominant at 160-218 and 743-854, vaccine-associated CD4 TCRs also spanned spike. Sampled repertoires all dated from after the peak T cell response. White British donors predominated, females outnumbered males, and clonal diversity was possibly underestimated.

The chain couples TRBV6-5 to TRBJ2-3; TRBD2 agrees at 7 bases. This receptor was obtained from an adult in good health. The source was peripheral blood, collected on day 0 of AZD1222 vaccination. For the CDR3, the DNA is TGTGCCAGCAGTTACGGGGGGGGTGGGAGCAAGGATACGCAGTATTTT. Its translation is CASSYGGGGSKDTQYF.